This T cell receptor beta chain was recovered during a study of response to subunit inactivated influenza vaccine. In its sample, this clonotype was seen many times. Deletions cut 2 bases from V and 9 bases from J, with 9 bases between. Per the germline V gene, CDR1 is SGHDT and CDR2 is YYEEEE. This CDR3 has 13 amino acids. TCRdb reanalysed the RT-PCR reads using MiXCR and keeps one entry per CDR3 protein. The sample lists 150,000 or so distinct CDR3 sequences, roughly 10% occurring once. This receptor was taken from a man aged 45-65 years who received an inactivated influenza vaccine. Sequences were derived from non-naive T cells sorted from PBMCs, sampled around seven weeks after vaccination. The chain recombines TRBV5-6 with TRBJ1-6; D not resolved. CDR3 region: CASSFISGSPLHF. The DNA of the CDR3 is TGTGCCAGCAGCTTCATTTCGGGTTCACCCCTCCACTTT.